These 3 T cell receptor beta chains share one sample of origin, sequenced in a study of T cells after yellow fever vaccination. MiXCR was run by TCRdb on the 5' RACE reads, yielding one entry per CDR3 protein. This sample has around 310,000 distinct CDR3 sequences; 4% to 5.5% occur once, and the top ten carry approximately 19%. Here the sequenced sample was PBMCs, taken 15 days after the yellow fever booster vaccination. These TCRs come from a man aged 18 to 35 who received the YFV17D yellow fever vaccine.

This clonotype was counted only a few times. V is TRBV6-1 and J is TRBJ2-3; perhaps TRBD1 as D (6 bases). The CDR3 runs to 15 residues. V was cut by 1 base and J by 3 bases, with 11 bases left in between. The germline gives CDR1 MNHNS, CDR2 SASEGT. CDR3 coding DNA: TGTGCCAGCAGTGAAGGAGACAGGTGGACAGATACGCAGTATTTT. It codes for CASSEGDRWTDTQYF.

This clonotype was recorded many times. This chain connects TRBV6-5 to TRBJ1-4; a weak D match, TRBD1 (5 bases). Germline lookup yields CDR1 MNHEY and CDR2 SVGAGI. The CDR3 totals 16 residues. V was clipped by 2 bases and J by 6 bases, with 16 bases between them. Here the CDR3 reads CASSYKGRPLDEKLFF. CDR3 in DNA: TGTGCCAGCAGTTACAAGGGGCGGCCTCTAGATGAAAAACTGTTTTTT.

This clonotype came up a few times. This sequence joins TRBV20-1 and TRBJ1-6; D call uncertain. The CDR3 length is 14 residues. Germline assignment: CDR1 DFQATT and CDR2 SNEGSKA (reference sequence). Trimming left V 2 bases short and J 5 bases short, with 10 bases between. CDR3: CSARFHSDNSPLHF. The CDR3 nucleotides are TGCAGTGCTAGATTCCATTCCGATAATTCACCCCTCCACTTT.